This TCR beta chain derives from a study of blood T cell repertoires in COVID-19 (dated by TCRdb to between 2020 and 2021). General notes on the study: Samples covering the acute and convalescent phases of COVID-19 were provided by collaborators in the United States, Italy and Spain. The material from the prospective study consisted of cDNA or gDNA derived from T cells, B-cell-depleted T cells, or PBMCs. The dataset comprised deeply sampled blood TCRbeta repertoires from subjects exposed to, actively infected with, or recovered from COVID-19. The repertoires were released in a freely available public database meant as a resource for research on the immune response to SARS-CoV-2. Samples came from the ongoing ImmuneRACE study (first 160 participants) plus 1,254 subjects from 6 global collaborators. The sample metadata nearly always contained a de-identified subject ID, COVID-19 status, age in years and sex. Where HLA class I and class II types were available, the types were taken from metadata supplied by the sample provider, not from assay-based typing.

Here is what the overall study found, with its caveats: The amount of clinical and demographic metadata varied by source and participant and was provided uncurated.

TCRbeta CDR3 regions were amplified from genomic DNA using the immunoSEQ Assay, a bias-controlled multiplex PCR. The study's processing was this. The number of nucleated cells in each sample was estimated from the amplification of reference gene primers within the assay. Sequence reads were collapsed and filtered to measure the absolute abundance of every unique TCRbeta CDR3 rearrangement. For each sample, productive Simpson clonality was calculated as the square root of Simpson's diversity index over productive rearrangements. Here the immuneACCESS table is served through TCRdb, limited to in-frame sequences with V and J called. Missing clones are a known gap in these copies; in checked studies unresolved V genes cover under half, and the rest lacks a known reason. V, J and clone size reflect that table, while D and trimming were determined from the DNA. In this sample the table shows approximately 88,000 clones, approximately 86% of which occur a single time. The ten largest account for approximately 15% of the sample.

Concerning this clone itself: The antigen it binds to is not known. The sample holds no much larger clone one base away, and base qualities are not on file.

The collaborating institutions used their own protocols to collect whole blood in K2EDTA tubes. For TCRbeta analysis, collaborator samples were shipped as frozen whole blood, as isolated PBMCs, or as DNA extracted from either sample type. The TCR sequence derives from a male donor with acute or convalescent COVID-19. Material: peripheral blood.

The nucleotide sequence reads TGTGCCAGCAGTGAGCGGGGCATCACAGATACGCAGTATTTT. Its coded protein is CASSERGITDTQYF. The chain employs TRBV6-1 and TRBJ2-3; tentative D gene TRBD2, with 6 bases matching. V lost 3 bases and J lost 2 bases; the stretch between them is 9 bases long. The CDR3 numbers 14 residues from cysteine through phenylalanine. CDR3 DNA is the only sequence kept; it has 42 bases, read in frame from the first base. According to the germline V gene, CDR1 reads MNHNS and CDR2 reads SASEGT.